A selection of T cell receptor beta chains follows, all from one sample in a study of early stage breast cancer tumors. Here immunoSEQ multiplex PCR was the method, and the copy in TCRdb shows in-frame clones only, minus some. The top ten clones hold approximately 4.5% of a sample with more than 65,000 clones, around 80% of them seen once. Sequencing was carried out using blood. All receptors come from a person aged 40 to 50 with breast cancer. Both conserved end residues are part of each CDR3. A D gene is named only where the DNA matches it firmly. For some rows the clone size is stated as once, few or many, or as a class when expanded; others skip it.

j_call: TRBJ1-2; v_call: TRBV30; clone_size: once; d_call: NA; cdr3_aa: CAWSVNGAGAVGYTF; cdr3_nt: TGTGCCTGGAGTGTAAATGGGGCAGGGGCGGTTGGCTACACCTTC
j_call: TRBJ2-7; v_call: TRBV5-6; clone_size: NA; d_call: TRBD1; cdr3_aa: CASSWDDRAYEQYF; cdr3_nt: TGTGCCAGCAGCTGGGACGACAGGGCCTACGAGCAGTACTTC
j_call: TRBJ2-7; v_call: TRBV5-5; clone_size: NA; d_call: TRBD1; cdr3_aa: CASSFRQGPYEQYF; cdr3_nt: TGTGCCAGCAGCTTTCGACAGGGGCCCTACGAGCAGTACTTC
j_call: TRBJ2-5; v_call: TRBV5-6; clone_size: NA; d_call: NA; cdr3_aa: CASRPTTEETQYF; cdr3_nt: TGTGCCAGCAGACCGACTACTGAGGAGACCCAGTACTTC
j_call: TRBJ2-7; v_call: TRBV6-6; clone_size: NA; d_call: TRBD2; cdr3_aa: CASEGAGDPGYEQYF; cdr3_nt: TGTGCCAGCGAAGGAGCGGGAGATCCGGGGTACGAGCAGTACTTC
j_call: TRBJ1-1; v_call: TRBV7-9; clone_size: few; d_call: TRBD1; cdr3_aa: CASILTGADTEAFF; cdr3_nt: TGTGCCAGCATCCTGACAGGGGCTGACACTGAAGCTTTCTTT
j_call: TRBJ1-2; v_call: TRBV15; clone_size: NA; d_call: NA; cdr3_aa: CATSRDRDSINYGYTF; cdr3_nt: TGTGCCACCAGCAGAGATCGCGACAGCATTAACTATGGCTACACCTTC
j_call: TRBJ2-1; v_call: TRBV5-4; clone_size: NA; d_call: NA; cdr3_aa: CASSSGTFVGYNEQFF; cdr3_nt: TGTGCCAGCAGCTCCGGGACTTTCGTCGGGTACAATGAGCAGTTCTTC
j_call: TRBJ2-1; v_call: TRBV28; clone_size: NA; d_call: NA; cdr3_aa: CASRRQTWGEEFF; cdr3_nt: TGTGCCAGCAGACGGCAAACGTGGGGGGAGGAGTTCTTC
j_call: TRBJ1-1; v_call: TRBV28; clone_size: NA; d_call: TRBD1; cdr3_aa: CASNYFGTGEAFF; cdr3_nt: TGTGCCAGCAATTACTTCGGGACAGGGGAAGCTTTCTTT
j_call: TRBJ1-1; v_call: TRBV7-6; clone_size: NA; d_call: NA; cdr3_aa: CASSLEAGENTEAFF; cdr3_nt: TGTGCCAGCAGCTTAGAGGCAGGGGAGAACACTGAAGCTTTCTTT
j_call: TRBJ2-7; v_call: TRBV7-9; clone_size: NA; d_call: NA; cdr3_aa: CASSLSGDSYEQYF; cdr3_nt: TGTGCCAGCAGCTTATCTGGGGATTCCTACGAGCAGTACTTC
j_call: TRBJ2-2; v_call: TRBV9; clone_size: NA; d_call: TRBD2; cdr3_aa: CASSVVPSGRENTGELFF; cdr3_nt: TGTGCCAGCAGCGTAGTACCTAGCGGGAGGGAGAACACCGGGGAGCTGTTTTTT
j_call: TRBJ1-1; v_call: TRBV5-4; clone_size: once; d_call: TRBD1; cdr3_aa: CASSVDRTNTEAFF; cdr3_nt: TGTGCCAGCAGCGTGGACAGGACGAACACTGAAGCTTTCTTT
j_call: TRBJ2-3; v_call: TRBV10-3; clone_size: NA; d_call: NA; cdr3_aa: CAISEAPDTQYF; cdr3_nt: TGTGCCATCAGTGAGGCGCCCGATACGCAGTATTTT
j_call: TRBJ1-1; v_call: TRBV5-1; clone_size: NA; d_call: TRBD1; cdr3_aa: CASSLAGQVNTEAFF; cdr3_nt: TGCGCCAGCAGTCTCGCCGGACAGGTGAACACTGAAGCTTTCTTT
j_call: TRBJ2-2; v_call: TRBV29-1; clone_size: NA; d_call: NA; cdr3_aa: CSVEDNGYGNGELFF; cdr3_nt: TGCAGCGTTGAAGATAACGGGTACGGAAACGGGGAGCTGTTTTTT
j_call: TRBJ2-7; v_call: TRBV4-2; clone_size: NA; d_call: TRBD2; cdr3_aa: CASSQGLAGAFSSYEQYF; cdr3_nt: TGTGCCAGCAGCCAGGGACTAGCGGGAGCTTTCAGCTCCTACGAGCAGTACTTC
j_call: TRBJ2-5; v_call: TRBV5-1; clone_size: NA; d_call: TRBD2; cdr3_aa: CASSLDPSGSLETQYF; cdr3_nt: TGCGCCAGCAGCTTGGATCCTAGCGGGAGCTTGGAGACCCAGTACTTC
j_call: TRBJ2-2; v_call: TRBV19; clone_size: few; d_call: NA; cdr3_aa: CASSEYTGELFF; cdr3_nt: TGTGCCAGTAGCGAGTACACCGGGGAGCTGTTTTTT
j_call: TRBJ2-1; v_call: TRBV9; clone_size: NA; d_call: NA; cdr3_aa: CASNLRGWLRDEQFF; cdr3_nt: TGTGCCAGCAACCTCAGAGGGTGGTTGCGAGATGAGCAGTTCTTC
j_call: TRBJ2-3; v_call: TRBV11-3; clone_size: NA; d_call: NA; cdr3_aa: CASSLQGGTDTQYF; cdr3_nt: TGTGCCAGCAGCTTACAGGGTGGTACAGATACGCAGTATTTT
j_call: TRBJ2-6; v_call: TRBV5-1; clone_size: NA; d_call: NA; cdr3_aa: CASSLGAGSSGANVLTF; cdr3_nt: TGCGCCAGCAGCTTGGGGGCAGGAAGCTCTGGGGCCAACGTCCTGACTTTC
j_call: TRBJ2-5; v_call: TRBV6-5; clone_size: NA; d_call: NA; cdr3_aa: CASSNDRSPRETQYF; cdr3_nt: TGTGCCAGCAGTAACGACCGATCCCCAAGGGAGACCCAGTACTTC
j_call: TRBJ2-3; v_call: TRBV5-1; clone_size: NA; d_call: TRBD2; cdr3_aa: CASSSRTSGITDTQYF; cdr3_nt: TGCGCCAGCAGCTCCCGGACTAGCGGGATTACAGATACGCAGTATTTT
j_call: TRBJ2-1; v_call: TRBV19; clone_size: NA; d_call: NA; cdr3_aa: CASSIFRTSYNEQFF; cdr3_nt: TGTGCCAGTAGTATTTTCAGGACCTCCTACAATGAGCAGTTCTTC
j_call: TRBJ2-1; v_call: TRBV27; clone_size: NA; d_call: NA; cdr3_aa: CASSLGQSYNEQFF; cdr3_nt: TGTGCCAGCAGTCTCGGACAGTCCTACAATGAGCAGTTCTTC
j_call: TRBJ2-3; v_call: TRBV18; clone_size: NA; d_call: NA; cdr3_aa: CASSPQSGPGTDTQYF; cdr3_nt: TGTGCCAGCTCACCACAGTCCGGGCCTGGCACAGATACGCAGTATTTT
j_call: TRBJ2-7; v_call: TRBV4-1; clone_size: NA; d_call: NA; cdr3_aa: CASSQDRSGAYEQYF; cdr3_nt: TGCGCCAGCAGCCAAGATAGGTCAGGCGCCTACGAGCAGTACTTC
j_call: TRBJ1-4; v_call: TRBV27; clone_size: NA; d_call: TRBD1; cdr3_aa: CASSSGTVEKLFF; cdr3_nt: TGTGCCAGCAGTTCTGGGACAGTAGAAAAACTGTTTTTT
j_call: TRBJ1-1; v_call: TRBV7-3; clone_size: few; d_call: NA; cdr3_aa: CASSLLPSMNTEAFF; cdr3_nt: TGTGCCAGCAGCTTATTACCGTCCATGAACACTGAAGCTTTCTTT